The T cell receptor beta chain described here comes from a study of naive CD8 T cells in extremely preterm neonates. This CDR3 comprises 16 residues. V gave up 4 bases and J gave up 6 bases; unmatched junction bases: 10. The germline CDR1 and CDR2 sequences are SGHAT and FQNNGV. Study-level points and caveats: Limitations included small sample size and variable preterm productive templates. Relative to older groups, preterm infants had shorter, less trimmed CDR3s with fewer N additions. Preterm neonates shared more CDR3 nucleotide sequences (approximately 2.7%) than older groups.

Comments on this clone: Its cognate antigen is unknown.

The data were produced by immunoSEQ multiplex PCR, yet TCRdb's version contains in-frame clones alone and is incomplete. The repertoire holds 4,500 to 6,500 clones, with approximately 96% as singletons. The sample comprised naive CD8+ T cells from blood. This TCR was recovered from a human donor in good health. The chain links TRBV11-2 to TRBJ1-4; 8 nucleotides agree with TRBD1. CDR3 loop: CASSWRSGQGDEKLFF. The CDR3 bases are TGTGCCAGCAGCTGGCGTAGCGGACAGGGAGATGAAAAACTGTTTTTT. Together with reference TRBV11-2 and TRBJ1-4, the CDR3 gives the full variable domain: EAGVAQSPRYKIIEKRQSVAFWCNPISGHATLYWYQQILGQGPKLLIQFQNNGVVDDSQLPKDRFSAERLKGVDSTLKIQPAKLEDSAVYLCASSWRSGQGDEKLFFGSGTQLSVL.